These 23 T cell receptor beta chains originate from one sample sequenced in a study of blood T cell repertoires in COVID-19. Produced via immunoSEQ multiplex PCR; TCRdb's table is partial and in-frame only. The sample shows 200,000 to 250,000 clones, 80% to 90% of them seen only once. The sample consisted of PBMCs or T cells enriched from blood (not recorded which). These receptors all stem from a woman aged 45-65 years in a cohort exposed to, infected with or recovered from COVID-19 (not recorded which).

The chain links TRBV5-6 to TRBJ1-3; a possible D gene is TRBD1 (6 bases). Deletions cut 4 bases from V and 4 bases from J, with 12 bases between. The CDR3 runs to 14 residues. The germline V gene encodes CDR1 SGHDT and CDR2 YYEEEE. The DNA for the CDR3 is TGTGCCAGCAGCACCCAGGGGCTAGGAAACACCATATATTTT. As protein: CASSTQGLGNTIYF.

The chain combines TRBV7-2 with TRBJ1-2, with D uncertain. The germline gives CDR1 SGHTA, CDR2 FQGNSA. Trimming took off 4 bases at V and 4 bases at J, with 16 bases between the two ends. This CDR3 spans 15 amino acids. Here the CDR3 reads CASSSNAGAGYGYTF. The CDR3 bases are TGTGCCAGCAGCTCTAATGCGGGCGCTGGCTATGGCTACACCTTC.

This chain connects TRBV5-8 to TRBJ1-1; 7 bases are a match to TRBD1. The J segment lost 5 bases and the V segment lost 3 bases, leaving 7 bases of the junction unmatched. Germline values: CDR1 SGHTS, CDR2 YDEGEE. The length of the CDR3 is 14 residues. The CDR3 DNA sequence: TGTGCCAGCAGCTCTCAGGGGGGTCGGACTGAAGCTTTCTTT. Its protein product is CASSSQGGRTEAFF.

Comment on this clone: Other DNA sequences within the sample encode an identical CDR3. The chain is built from TRBV7-9 and TRBJ1-2; D is unresolved. Germline values: CDR1 SEHNR, CDR2 FQNEAQ (reference sequence). The CDR3 is made up of 12 amino acids. V gave up 1 base and J gave up 8 bases, with 8 bases separating them. This CDR3 is CASSLEPVGYTF. The CDR3 nucleotides are TGTGCCAGCAGCTTAGAGCCCGTCGGCTACACCTTC.

CDR3 in DNA: TGTGCCAGCAGCCAAGGCCTGATCCAAAGCCAGCCCCAGCATTTT. Amino acid sequence: CASSQGLIQSQPQHF. The chain employs TRBV3-1 (or the pseudogene TRBV3-2) and TRBJ1-5; no clear D. V gave up 1 base and J gave up 7 bases, with 14 bases separating them. CDR3 length: 15 amino acids. The germline V gene has CDR1 LGHDT and CDR2 YNNKEL (reference sequence).

The genes are TRBV9 and TRBJ2-3; 9 nucleotides align to TRBD2. V was pared by 0 bases and J by 1 base, with 3 bases of the junction left unmatched. The CDR3 totals 16 residues. CDR1 and CDR2 (germline): SGDLS, YYNGEE. The CDR3 sequence is CASSVGPSGGTDTQYF. The CDR3 nucleotides are TGTGCCAGCAGCGTAGGTCCTAGCGGGGGCACAGATACGCAGTATTTT.

The V gene is TRBV6-2 or TRBV6-3, the J gene TRBJ2-7, with a weak D call TRBD2 (5 bases). The V and J ends lost 4 bases and 9 bases respectively, with 13 bases between them. This CDR3 is built from 12 residues. Looked up from germline, CDR1 is MNHEY and CDR2 is SVGEGT. The CDR3 protein is CASSSRDRGQYF. CDR3 bases: TGTGCCAGCAGTTCCCGGGATCGGGGGCAGTACTTC.

This chain uses TRBV6-5 with TRBJ2-2; TRBD1 agrees at 7 bases. The trim removed 4 bases at V and 5 bases at J, leaving 4 bases unmatched. This CDR3 has 14 residues. Germline CDR1 and CDR2: MNHEY and SVGAGI. The CDR3 coding sequence is TGTGCCAGCAGTTTACAGGGGACAACCGGGGAGCTGTTTTTT. Translated: CASSLQGTTGELFF.

This chain connects TRBV5-4 to TRBJ2-1; possible D gene TRBD2, 6 bases. The CDR3 length is 15 residues. V gave up 5 bases and J gave up 1 base, with 13 bases separating them. Germline V CDR1 and CDR2: SGHNT, YYREEE (reference sequence). This CDR3 reads CASSGAGRSYNEQFF. CDR3 bases: TGTGCCAGCAGTGGGGCAGGGAGGTCCTACAATGAGCAGTTCTTC.

J is TRBJ2-5 and V is TRBV5-4, with 8 bases lining up with TRBD2. Germline V gene lookup returns CDR1 SGHNT and CDR2 YYREEE (reference sequence). Unmatched junction bases numbered 13, after V lost 4 bases and J lost 2 bases. This CDR3 has 17 amino acids. The CDR3 DNA sequence: TGTGCCAGCAGCGCTCTTGGGACTAGAAATGGGCAAGAGACCCAGTACTTC. Translated, it gives CASSALGTRNGQETQYF.

The CDR3 reads CASGLLDRPLHF. The DNA of the CDR3 is TGTGCCAGCGGACTCCTTGACCGACCCCTCCACTTT. The genes are TRBV19 and TRBJ1-6; no clear D gene. There are 12 residues in the CDR3. Germline-derived CDR1 and CDR2 are LNHDA and SQIVND (reference sequence). V lost 9 bases, J lost 12 bases, and 15 bases lay in between. Full variable domain (remainder filled in from reference TRBV19 and TRBJ1-6): DGGITQSPKYLFRKEGQNVTLSCEQNLNHDAMYWYRQDPGQGLRLIYYSQIVNDFQKGDIAEGYSVSREKKESFPLTVTSAQKNPTAFYLCASGLLDRPLHFGNGTRLTVT.

The chain employs TRBV18 and TRBJ2-2; D perhaps matches TRBD1 (6 bases). V was clipped by 6 bases and J by 2 bases, with 13 bases between them. CDR3 length equals 15 residues. Germline CDR1 KGHSH, CDR2 LQKENI. CDR3 sequence reads: CASSVRGINTGELFF. CDR3 nucleotide sequence: TGTGCCAGCTCTGTGAGGGGGATCAACACCGGGGAGCTGTTTTTT. Full variable domain (missing parts from reference TRBV18 and TRBJ2-2): NAGVMQNPRHLVRRRGQEARLRCSPMKGHSHVYWYRQLPEEGLKFMVYLQKENIIDESGMPKERFSAEFPKEGPSILRIQQVVRGDSAAYFCASSVRGINTGELFFGEGSRLTVL.

This clone showed up just a few times. The chain recombines TRBV4-1 with TRBJ1-5, with D tentatively TRBD1 (6 bases). The CDR3 sequence is 14 residues long. Trimming cost V 2 bases and J 5 bases, with 10 bases left between them. Germline loops: CDR1 MGHRA, CDR2 YSYEKL. In DNA form, the CDR3 reads TGCGCCAGCAGCCAAAAGTCAGGGGATCAGCCCCAGCATTTT. Encoded protein: CASSQKSGDQPQHF.

The chain is built from TRBV6-1 and TRBJ2-7, with 11 bases aligning to TRBD1. The germline V gene has CDR1 MNHNS and CDR2 SASEGT. With V trimmed by 4 bases and J by 2 bases, 7 bases remained unmatched. The CDR3 loop spans 16 amino acids. DNA of the CDR3: TGTGCCAGCAGTGCCCTACCGGGACAGGGGGCCTACGAGCAGTACTTC. This gives the protein CASSALPGQGAYEQYF.

This chain links TRBV11-2 with TRBJ2-5; D call uncertain. Germline loops: CDR1 SGHAT, CDR2 FQNNGV. The CDR3 loop spans 14 amino acids. Trimming took off 1 base at V and 1 base at J, with 7 bases between the two ends. The CDR3 region is CASSLVPGQETQYF. In nucleotides, the CDR3 is TGTGCCAGCAGCTTAGTACCAGGCCAAGAGACCCAGTACTTC.

The genes are TRBV7-3 and TRBJ2-3, with unresolved D. The CDR3 is 15 residues long. V lost 0 bases and J 4 bases, leaving 11 bases between the germline ends. Per the germline V gene, CDR1 is SGHTA and CDR2 is FQGTGA. CDR3 sequence: CASSLTTGFADTQYF. In nucleotides, the CDR3 is TGTGCCAGCAGCTTAACCACCGGGTTCGCAGATACGCAGTATTTT. Full variable domain (remainder filled in from reference TRBV7-3 and TRBJ2-3): GAGVSQTPSNKVTEKGKYVELRCDPISGHTALYWYRQSLGQGPEFLIYFQGTGAADDSGLPNDRFFAVRPEGSVSTLKIQRTERGDSAVYLCASSLTTGFADTQYFGPGTRLTVL.

This clone was recorded once. This sequence joins TRBV14 and TRBJ2-1; 7 bases line up with TRBD2. J gave up 12 bases and V 4 bases, and 15 bases lay outside the gene matches. The CDR3 has 15 amino acids. The germline V gene has CDR1 SGHDN and CDR2 FVKESK. The CDR3 protein is CASSLVGPSWGGQFF. CDR3 sequence (DNA): TGTGCCAGCAGCCTTGTGGGACCCTCGTGGGGGGGGCAGTTCTTC.

V usage is TRBV5-1 and J usage is TRBJ1-4, with no clear D. The V end was cut by 0 bases, the J end by 4 bases, with 10 bases between. CDR1 is SGHRS, CDR2 YFSETQ, per germline. The CDR3 totals 15 residues. The CDR3 loop is CASSLVGGLNEKLFF. The CDR3 nucleotides read TGCGCCAGCAGCTTGGTGGGCGGACTTAATGAAAAACTGTTTTTT.

For the CDR3, the DNA is TGTGCCAGCTCACCCCGGGACAGGGGAACCTACGAGCAGTACTTC. It codes for CASSPRDRGTYEQYF. The gene calls are TRBV18 and TRBJ2-7, with 10 bases aligning to TRBD1. This CDR3 contains 15 residues. CDR1 is KGHSH, CDR2 LQKENI, per germline. J gave up 2 bases and V 3 bases, and 4 bases lay outside the gene matches.

The chain couples TRBV29-1 to TRBJ2-7; 7 nucleotides match TRBD1. Germline lookup yields CDR1 SQVTM and CDR2 ANQGSEA. J gave up 3 bases and V 4 bases, and 0 bases lay outside the gene matches. The CDR3 loop spans 11 amino acids. In DNA form, the CDR3 reads TGCAGCGTTGCAGGGGGCTACGAGCAGTACTTC. As protein: CSVAGGYEQYF.

The chain employs TRBV4-3 and TRBJ1-5; D may be TRBD1 (5 bases). Germline-derived CDR1 and CDR2 are LGHNA and YSLEER. This CDR3 comprises 16 residues. V was pared by 0 bases and J by 6 bases, with 15 bases between. The CDR3 DNA sequence: TGCGCCAGCAGCCAAGATCAGAGGGGAGGTAGTCAGCCCCAGCATTTT. Protein product: CASSQDQRGGSQPQHF.

With respect to this clone: This CDR3 is also generated by other DNA sequences in the sample. The chain is built from TRBV11-2 and TRBJ1-2, with a possible D match to TRBD1 (6 bases). V was pared by 4 bases and J by 4 bases, with 10 bases between. The CDR3 has 13 residues. Germline CDR1 SGHAT, CDR2 FQNNGV. CDR3: CASSSTGRYGYTF. CDR3 in DNA: TGTGCCAGCAGCTCTACAGGGCGCTATGGCTACACCTTC.

The rearrangement uses TRBV3-1 (or the pseudogene TRBV3-2) and TRBJ2-7; 10 nucleotides agree with TRBD2. The trim removed 0 bases at V and 6 bases at J, leaving 5 bases unmatched. This CDR3 is built from 15 residues. Germline CDR1 reads LGHDT; CDR2 reads YNNKEL (reference sequence). The CDR3 DNA is TGTGCCAGCAGCCAAGATCTTAGCGGGGGGCGCGAGCAGTACTTC. This gives the protein CASSQDLSGGREQYF.